This TCR beta chain was obtained from a study of T cell responses to AZD1222 COVID-19 vaccine. This CDR3 spans 13 amino acids. Germline V gene data show CDR1 as MNHEY and CDR2 as SVGAGI. Trimming took 6 bases from V and 5 from J, leaving 13 bases between them. TCRdb's table, derived via immunoSEQ multiplex PCR, lists solely in-frame clones and lacks some. The data hold 130,000 or so clones, with 80% to 95% observed a single time. In the case of this clone: Its antigen is currently unknown.

General observations from the study: Nearly half of the spike-specific TCRs reportedly recognize variant regions that carry no mutations. Repertoires were obtained solely post-peak T cell response. Baseline testing showed seropositivity in only six or seven AZD1222 recipients. Increases in Spike-specific TCR breadth and depth were seen after two AZD1222 doses.

Sequences were derived from peripheral blood, sampled on day 0 of AZD1222 vaccination. The chain joins TRBV6-5 to TRBJ1-2; D remains ambiguous. This clonotype was sampled from an adult in good health. Here the CDR3 DNA reads TGTGCCAGCAGGACGACGGAAAGATATGGCTACACCTTC. It specifies CASRTTERYGYTF.